The 22 T cell receptor beta chains in this list originate from one sample, sequenced in a study of blood T cell repertoires in COVID-19. The data were produced by immunoSEQ multiplex PCR, yet TCRdb's version contains in-frame clones alone and is incomplete. The sample holds 150,000 to 200,000 clones, around four fifths seen once. The specimen was peripheral blood. The receptors originated from a woman in her twenties or thirties with acute or convalescent COVID-19.

This chain joins TRBV3-1 (or the pseudogene TRBV3-2) and TRBJ1-2; a weak D match, TRBD1 (5 bases). The germline CDR1 and CDR2 sequences are LGHDT and YNNKEL (reference sequence). V was clipped by 2 bases and J by 3 bases, with 7 bases between them. CDR3 size: 13 residues. DNA for the CDR3: TGTGCCAGCAGCCAACGGGGGGACTATGGCTACACCTTC. Translating gives CASSQRGDYGYTF.

This clone was counted only a few times. The chain employs TRBV10-3 and TRBJ1-2; tentative D call: TRBD1 (5 bases). The CDR3 is 15 amino acids. The germline V gene encodes CDR1 ENHRY and CDR2 SYGVKD. V was clipped by 5 bases and J by 3 bases, with 16 bases between them. CDR3 residues: CAISITGSPDYGYTF. DNA of the CDR3: TGTGCCATCAGTATTACAGGCTCTCCGGACTATGGCTACACCTTC.

V and J are TRBV2 and TRBJ1-1; no reliable D call. Germline-derived CDR1 and CDR2 are SNHLY and FYNNEI. There are 11 residues in the CDR3. With 5 bases removed from V and 8 bases from J, the gap between germline ends came to 9 bases. The CDR3 sequence is CASSPTWEAFF. The CDR3 DNA is TGTGCCAGCAGTCCAACTTGGGAAGCTTTCTTT.

In its sample, this clone was seen a few times. CDR3 sequence (DNA): TGTGCCAGCAGCTTCGGACAGTCCAATCAGCCCCAGCATTTT. This gives the protein CASSFGQSNQPQHF. The chain recombines TRBV7-2 with TRBJ1-5; D might be TRBD1 (6 bases). Trimming removed 3 bases from V and 3 bases from J, with 9 bases in between. Germline lookup yields CDR1 SGHTA and CDR2 FQGNSA. This CDR3 is 14 amino acids long.

The chain is built from TRBV6-5 and TRBJ1-4, with a weak D call TRBD1 (5 bases). Germline CDR1 and CDR2: MNHEY and SVGAGI. V was shortened by 2 bases and J by 4 bases, with 14 bases between the two germline ends. This CDR3 comprises 16 residues. In nucleotides, the CDR3 is TGTGCCAGCAGTTACGGCCGGGGGGGAGGTAATGAAAAACTGTTTTTT. Translating it yields CASSYGRGGGNEKLFF.

The CDR3: CASSAMTGVTETQYF. In nucleotides, the CDR3 is TGTGCCAGTAGTGCGATGACAGGGGTGACTGAGACCCAGTACTTC. The chain uses TRBV19 and TRBJ2-5; TRBD1 aligns across 8 bases. The CDR3 runs to 15 residues. V lost 5 bases to trimming and J lost 5 bases; unmatched junction nucleotides: 10. From germline, CDR1 is LNHDA and CDR2 SQIVND (reference sequence).

The chain carries TRBV27 and TRBJ2-5, with 12 positions matching TRBD2. V trimming: 0 bases; J trimming: 5 bases; junction bases outside the gene matches: 4. Germline CDR1 reads MNHEY; CDR2 reads SMNVEV (reference sequence). There are 16 residues in the CDR3. CDR3 in DNA: TGTGCCAGCAGTTTATCAAGGCTAGCGGGAGGGGAGACCCAGTACTTC. Residues: CASSLSRLAGGETQYF.

This chain uses TRBV7-9 with TRBJ2-7; 10 bases align to TRBD2. Germline V CDR1 and CDR2: SEHNR, FQNEAQ (reference sequence). This CDR3 has 14 residues. V lost 6 bases to trimming and J lost 0 bases; unmatched junction nucleotides: 2. CDR3 sequence (DNA): TGTGCCAGCAGTCCTAGCGGGAGCTCCTACGAGCAGTACTTC. It codes for CASSPSGSSYEQYF.

The chain is built from TRBV15 and TRBJ2-6; 7 bases line up with TRBD1. Per the germline V gene, CDR1 is LNHNV and CDR2 is YYDKDF (reference sequence). The CDR3 contains 18 residues. Trimming took 0 bases from V and 1 from J; bases not matched to a gene: 6. The CDR3, as DNA: TGTGCCACCAGCAGAGATATGGCCAGGGGGTCTGGGGCCAACGTCCTGACTTTC. Translating gives CATSRDMARGSGANVLTF.

V usage is TRBV10-2 and J usage is TRBJ2-7; 7 bases align to TRBD2. Germline V gives CDR1 WSHSY, CDR2 SAAADI. Unmatched junction bases numbered 10, after V lost 8 bases and J lost 0 bases. The CDR3 runs to 15 residues. CDR3 sequence (DNA): TGCGCCAGCTTTCTCCCCGGGGGGAGCTCCTACGAGCAGTACTTC. The encoded protein is CASFLPGGSSYEQYF.

This sequence joins TRBV28 and TRBJ2-6, with 10 bases lining up with TRBD1. The germline V gene has CDR1 MDHEN and CDR2 SYDVKM. This CDR3 is 17 amino acids long. V lost 6 bases and J lost 3; bases outside the gene matches: 8. This CDR3 reads CASSLTGGFGGANVLTF. CDR3 coding DNA: TGTGCCAGCAGCCTGACAGGGGGCTTTGGTGGGGCCAACGTCCTGACTTTC.

The chain is built from TRBV7-9 and TRBJ2-1; tentative D call: TRBD2 (6 bases). The CDR3 is made up of 15 amino acids. Trimming took 5 bases from V and 0 from J, leaving 11 bases between them. CDR1 is SEHNR, CDR2 FQNEAQ, per germline (reference sequence). The CDR3 reads CASSQSSDSYNEQFF. The DNA for the CDR3 is TGTGCCAGCAGCCAATCTAGCGACTCCTACAATGAGCAGTTCTTC.

The chain uses TRBV19 and TRBJ1-5; D unclear. This CDR3 contains 18 residues. Germline CDR1 LNHDA, CDR2 SQIVND (reference sequence). Between the trimmed V and J ends, which lost 7 bases and 1 base, there was a span of 23 bases. The CDR3 sequence is CASNSGRGLRRSNQPQHF. CDR3 in DNA: TGTGCCAGTAACAGTGGTCGGGGTTTGAGACGGAGCAATCAGCCCCAGCATTTT. The full variable domain, in which reference TRBV19 and TRBJ1-5 provide the parts outside the CDR3, is DGGITQSPKYLFRKEGQNVTLSCEQNLNHDAMYWYRQDPGQGLRLIYYSQIVNDFQKGDIAEGYSVSREKKESFPLTVTSAQKNPTAFYLCASNSGRGLRRSNQPQHFGDGTRLSIL.

This sequence joins TRBV5-1 and TRBJ2-1; 8 bases line up with TRBD2. CDR1 is SGHRS and CDR2 is YFSETQ in the germline V gene. The V gene end was trimmed by 0 bases and the J gene end by 5 bases; junction bases not matched to a gene: 7. CDR3 size: 16 residues. The chain's CDR3 is CASSLVVSSGHNEQFF. The CDR3 DNA reads TGCGCCAGCAGCTTGGTGGTGTCTAGCGGGCACAATGAGCAGTTCTTC.

This clone has just a few counts. The V and J genes are TRBV19 and TRBJ2-1; D may be TRBD2 (6 bases). Germline CDR1 is LNHDA and CDR2 is SQIVND (reference sequence). This CDR3 spans 14 amino acids. With 7 bases removed from V and 7 bases from J, the gap between germline ends came to 17 bases. The CDR3 nucleotides read TGTGCCAGTACCCCGGCCGGGGACTCTAATGAGCAGTTCTTC. Protein: CASTPAGDSNEQFF.

This chain connects TRBV19 to TRBJ1-1; possible D gene TRBD1, 6 bases. Germline values: CDR1 LNHDA, CDR2 SQIVND (reference sequence). CDR3 length equals 13 residues. The V gene lost 6 bases and the J gene lost 1 base, with 9 bases spanning the gap. DNA for the CDR3: TGTGCCAGTAGGCAGGGGTGGAACACTGAAGCTTTCTTT. Protein: CASRQGWNTEAFF.

As regards this clone: The same CDR3 is also encoded by other DNA sequences in this sample. The V call is TRBV30, the J call TRBJ1-2, with D unresolved. Germline-derived CDR1 and CDR2 are GTSNPN and SVGIG (reference sequence). CDR3 size: 11 residues. The ends were cut back, 0 bases at V and 7 bases at J, with 6 bases in the middle. The CDR3: CAWSVGSGYTF. The CDR3, as DNA: TGTGCCTGGAGTGTTGGTAGTGGCTACACCTTC.

The chain recombines TRBV5-1 with TRBJ2-6, with D perhaps TRBD1 (6 bases). The CDR3 has 16 amino acids. Germline V lookup: CDR1 SGHRS, CDR2 YFSETQ. V lost 3 bases and J lost 0, with 10 bases in between. This chain's CDR3 is CASSWATGSGANVLTF. The CDR3 DNA reads TGCGCCAGCAGCTGGGCGACAGGCTCTGGGGCCAACGTCCTGACTTTC.

The chain employs TRBV6-1 and TRBJ2-1; no definite D call. The CDR3 extends over 12 amino acids. V was cut by 2 bases and J by 15 bases, with 14 bases left in between. CDR1 and CDR2 from the germline V gene are MNHNS and SASEGT. CDR3: CASSESPGPGFF. For the CDR3, the DNA is TGTGCCAGCAGTGAATCCCCAGGCCCCGGGTTCTTC.

The V gene is TRBV6-5, the J gene TRBJ1-4, with 7 bases aligning to TRBD1. The CDR3 loop spans 13 amino acids. The germline gives CDR1 MNHEY, CDR2 SVGAGI. Trimming cost V 5 bases and J 10 bases; bases outside gene matches: 7. CDR3 sequence: CASSPTTGRKLFF. Here the CDR3 DNA reads TGTGCCAGCAGTCCAACGACAGGGCGAAAACTGTTTTTT.

The rearrangement uses TRBV5-8 and TRBJ2-7, with 8 nucleotides matching TRBD1. The germline V gene encodes CDR1 SGHTS and CDR2 YDEGEE. The CDR3 covers 16 residues. Germline trimming cut 2 bases from V and 3 bases from J; bases unmatched to any gene: 10. CDR3 sequence (DNA): TGTGCCAGCAGCTTTCGAAGTGGGACAGGAAACTACGAGCAGTACTTC. Translated, it gives CASSFRSGTGNYEQYF.

The rearrangement links TRBV15 to TRBJ2-2; 8 bases fit TRBD2. Unmatched junction bases numbered 13, after V lost 11 bases and J lost 2 bases. The CDR3 consists of 16 residues. Germline CDR1 reads LNHNV; CDR2 reads YYDKDF (reference sequence). CDR3 in amino acids: CAVNSGDPHNTGELFF. The CDR3 DNA reads as TGTGCCGTAAATAGCGGGGACCCCCACAACACCGGGGAGCTGTTTTTT.